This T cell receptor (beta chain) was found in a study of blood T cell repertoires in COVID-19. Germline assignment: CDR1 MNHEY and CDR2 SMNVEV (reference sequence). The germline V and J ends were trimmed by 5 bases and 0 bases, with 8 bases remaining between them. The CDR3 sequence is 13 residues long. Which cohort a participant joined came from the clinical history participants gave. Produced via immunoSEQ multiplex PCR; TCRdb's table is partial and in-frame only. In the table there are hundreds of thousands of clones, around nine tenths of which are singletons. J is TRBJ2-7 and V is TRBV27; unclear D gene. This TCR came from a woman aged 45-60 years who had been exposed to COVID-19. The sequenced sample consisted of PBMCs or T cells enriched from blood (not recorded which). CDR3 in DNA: TGTGCCAGCAGTCCACAATTCTCCTACGAGCAGTACTTC. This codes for CASSPQFSYEQYF.